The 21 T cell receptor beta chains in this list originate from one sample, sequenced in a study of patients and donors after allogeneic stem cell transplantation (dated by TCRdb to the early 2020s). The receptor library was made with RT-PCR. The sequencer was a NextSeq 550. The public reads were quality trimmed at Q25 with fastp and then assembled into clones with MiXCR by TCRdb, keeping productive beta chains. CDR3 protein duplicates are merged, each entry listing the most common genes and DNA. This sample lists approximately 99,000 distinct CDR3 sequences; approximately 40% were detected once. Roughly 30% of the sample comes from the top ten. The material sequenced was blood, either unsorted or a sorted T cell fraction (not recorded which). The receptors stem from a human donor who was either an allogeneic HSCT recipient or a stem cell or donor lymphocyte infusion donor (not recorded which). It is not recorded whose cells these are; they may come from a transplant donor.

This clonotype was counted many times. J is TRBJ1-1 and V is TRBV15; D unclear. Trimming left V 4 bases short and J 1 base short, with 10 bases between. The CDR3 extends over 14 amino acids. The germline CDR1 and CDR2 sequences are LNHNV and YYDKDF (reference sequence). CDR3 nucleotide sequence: TGTGCCACCAGCACTGGGGTAGGGAACACTGAAGCTTTCTTT. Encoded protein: CATSTGVGNTEAFF.

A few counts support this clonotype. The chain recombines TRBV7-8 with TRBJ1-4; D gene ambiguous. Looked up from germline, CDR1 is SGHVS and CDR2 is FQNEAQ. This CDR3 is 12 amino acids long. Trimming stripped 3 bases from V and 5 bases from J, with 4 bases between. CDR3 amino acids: CASSFVNEKLFF. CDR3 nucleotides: TGTGCCAGCAGCTTTGTGAATGAAAAACTGTTTTTT.

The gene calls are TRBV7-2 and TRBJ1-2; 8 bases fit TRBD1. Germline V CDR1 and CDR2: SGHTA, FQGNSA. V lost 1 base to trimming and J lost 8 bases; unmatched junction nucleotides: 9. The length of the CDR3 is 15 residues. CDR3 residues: CASSLDRTGPMGYTF. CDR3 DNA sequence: TGTGCCAGCAGCTTAGACCGGACAGGGCCGATGGGCTACACCTTC.

This CDR3 is CASSQTPPEQFF. The DNA for the CDR3 is TGTGCCAGCAGCCAAACCCCGCCTGAGCAGTTCTTC. V gene TRBV6-5 combines with J gene TRBJ2-1; D remains ambiguous. CDR1 MNHEY and CDR2 SVGAGI come from the germline V gene. There are 12 residues in the CDR3. The V and J ends lost 6 bases and 9 bases respectively, with 12 bases between them.

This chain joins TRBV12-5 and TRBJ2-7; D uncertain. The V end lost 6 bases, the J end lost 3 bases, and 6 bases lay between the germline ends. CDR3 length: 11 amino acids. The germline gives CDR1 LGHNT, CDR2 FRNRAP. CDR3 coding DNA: TGTGCTAGTGGATTAGACTACGAGCAGTACTTC. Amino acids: CASGLDYEQYF.

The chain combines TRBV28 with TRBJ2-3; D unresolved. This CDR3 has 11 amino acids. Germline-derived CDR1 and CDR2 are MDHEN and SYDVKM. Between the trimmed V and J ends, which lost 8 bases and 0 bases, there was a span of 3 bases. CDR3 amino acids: CASVSTDTQYF. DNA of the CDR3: TGTGCCAGCGTTAGCACAGATACGCAGTATTTT.

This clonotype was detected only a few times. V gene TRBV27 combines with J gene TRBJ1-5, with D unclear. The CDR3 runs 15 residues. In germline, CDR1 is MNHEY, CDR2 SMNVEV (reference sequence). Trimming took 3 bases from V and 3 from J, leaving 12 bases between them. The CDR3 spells CASSFMGSANQPQHF. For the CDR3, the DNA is TGTGCCAGCAGTTTTATGGGGAGTGCCAATCAGCCCCAGCATTTT.

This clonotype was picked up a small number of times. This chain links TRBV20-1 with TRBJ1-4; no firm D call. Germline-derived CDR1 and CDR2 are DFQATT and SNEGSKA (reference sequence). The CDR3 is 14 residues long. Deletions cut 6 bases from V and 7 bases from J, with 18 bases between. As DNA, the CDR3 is TGCAGTGCCCCAACGAGCGGGTTTTTTGAAAAACTGTTTTTT. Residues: CSAPTSGFFEKLFF.

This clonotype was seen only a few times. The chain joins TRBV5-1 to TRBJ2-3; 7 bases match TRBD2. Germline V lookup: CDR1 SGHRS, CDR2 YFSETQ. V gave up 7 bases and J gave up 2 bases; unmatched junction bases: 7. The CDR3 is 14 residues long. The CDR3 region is CASRTSDYTDTQYF. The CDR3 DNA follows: TGCGCCAGCCGTACTAGCGACTACACAGATACGCAGTATTTT.

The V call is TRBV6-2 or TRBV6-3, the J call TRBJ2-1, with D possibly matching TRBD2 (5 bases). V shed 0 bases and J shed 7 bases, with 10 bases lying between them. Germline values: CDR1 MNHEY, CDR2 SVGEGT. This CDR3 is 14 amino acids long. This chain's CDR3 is CASSYSSSLNEQFF. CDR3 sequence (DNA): TGTGCCAGCAGTTACTCTTCTAGCCTTAATGAGCAGTTCTTC.

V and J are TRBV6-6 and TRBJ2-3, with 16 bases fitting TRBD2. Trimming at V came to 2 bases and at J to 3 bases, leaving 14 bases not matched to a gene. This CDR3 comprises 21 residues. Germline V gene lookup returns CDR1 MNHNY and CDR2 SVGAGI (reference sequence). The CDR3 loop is CASSYGVPGTSGRAGTDTQYF. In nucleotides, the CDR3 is TGTGCCAGCAGTTACGGGGTTCCCGGGACTAGCGGGAGGGCGGGGACAGATACGCAGTATTTT.

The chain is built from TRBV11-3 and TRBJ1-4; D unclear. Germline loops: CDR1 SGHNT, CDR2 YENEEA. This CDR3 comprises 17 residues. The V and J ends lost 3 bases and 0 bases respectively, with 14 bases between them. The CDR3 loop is CASSFYRGFATNEKLFF. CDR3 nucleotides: TGTGCCAGCAGCTTCTACAGAGGTTTTGCAACTAATGAAAAACTGTTTTTT.

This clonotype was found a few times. Here the CDR3 reads CASSLQKNTGELFF. CDR3 nucleotides: TGTGCCAGCAGCTTACAGAAGAACACCGGGGAGCTGTTTTTT. The chain carries TRBV7-9 and TRBJ2-2; D remains unclear. The CDR3 extends over 14 amino acids. The V gene's germline CDR1 is SEHNR and CDR2 FQNEAQ (reference sequence). The V and J ends lost 2 bases and 1 base respectively, with 5 bases between them.

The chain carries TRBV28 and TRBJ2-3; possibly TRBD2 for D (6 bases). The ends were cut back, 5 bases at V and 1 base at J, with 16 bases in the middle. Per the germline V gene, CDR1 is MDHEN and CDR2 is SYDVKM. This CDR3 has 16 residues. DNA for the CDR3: TGTGCCAGCAGTCCGGGTCAGGCTAGCGGCACAGATACGCAGTATTTT. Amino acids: CASSPGQASGTDTQYF. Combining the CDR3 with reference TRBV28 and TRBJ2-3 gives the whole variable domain DVKVTQSSRYLVKRTGEKVFLECVQDMDHENMFWYRQDPGLGLRLIYFSYDVKMKEKGDIPEGYSVSREKKERFSLILESASTNQTSMYLCASSPGQASGTDTQYFGPGTRLTVL.

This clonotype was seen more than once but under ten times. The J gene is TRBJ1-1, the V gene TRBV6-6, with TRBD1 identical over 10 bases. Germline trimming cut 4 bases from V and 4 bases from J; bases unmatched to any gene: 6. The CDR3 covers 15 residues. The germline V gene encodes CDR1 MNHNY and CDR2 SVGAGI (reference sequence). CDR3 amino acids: CASSSPGQGPTEAFF. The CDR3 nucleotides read TGTGCCAGCAGTTCCCCGGGACAGGGGCCCACTGAAGCTTTCTTT.

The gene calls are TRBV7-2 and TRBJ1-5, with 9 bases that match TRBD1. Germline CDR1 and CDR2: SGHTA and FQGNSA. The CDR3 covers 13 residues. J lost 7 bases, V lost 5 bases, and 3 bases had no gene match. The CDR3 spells CASSRDRVQPQHF. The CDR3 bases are TGTGCCAGCAGCCGGGACAGGGTGCAGCCCCAGCATTTT.

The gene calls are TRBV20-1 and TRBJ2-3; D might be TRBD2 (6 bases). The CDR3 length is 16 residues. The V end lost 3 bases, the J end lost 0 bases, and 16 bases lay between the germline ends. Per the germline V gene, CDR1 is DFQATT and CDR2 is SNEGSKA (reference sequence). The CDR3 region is CSARSIAGPSTDTQYF. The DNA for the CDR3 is TGCAGTGCTAGGTCTATTGCGGGACCTAGCACAGATACGCAGTATTTT.

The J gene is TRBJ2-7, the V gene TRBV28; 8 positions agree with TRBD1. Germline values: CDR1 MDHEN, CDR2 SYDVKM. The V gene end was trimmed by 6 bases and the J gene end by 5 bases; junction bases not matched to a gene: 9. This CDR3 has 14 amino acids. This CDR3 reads CASSPQGAIDEQYF. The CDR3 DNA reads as TGTGCCAGCAGCCCTCAGGGGGCGATCGACGAGCAGTACTTC.

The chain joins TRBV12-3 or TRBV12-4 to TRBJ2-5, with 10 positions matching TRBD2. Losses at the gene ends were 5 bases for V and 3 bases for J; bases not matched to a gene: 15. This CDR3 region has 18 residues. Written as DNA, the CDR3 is TGTGCCAGCAGTCCAGGGCTCCTAGCGGGAGTGGGAAAAGAGACCCAGTACTTC. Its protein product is CASSPGLLAGVGKETQYF.

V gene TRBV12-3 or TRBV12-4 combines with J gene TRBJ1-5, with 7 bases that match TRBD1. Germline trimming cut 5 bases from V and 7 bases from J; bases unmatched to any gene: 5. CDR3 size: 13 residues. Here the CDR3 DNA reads TGTGCCAGCAGTCAGGGGGTCGGACAGCCCCAGCATTTT. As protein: CASSQGVGQPQHF.

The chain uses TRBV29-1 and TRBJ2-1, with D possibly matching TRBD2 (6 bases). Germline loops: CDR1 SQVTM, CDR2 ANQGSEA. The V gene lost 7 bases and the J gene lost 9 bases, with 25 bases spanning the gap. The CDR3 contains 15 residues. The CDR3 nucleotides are TGCAGCGCCACCTTTCCCGGAGGGCCTCGCTGTGAGCAGTTCTTC. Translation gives CSATFPGGPRCEQFF.